The next 21 T cell receptor beta chains were all read from a single sample in a study of T-cell memory formation after mild COVID-19 (TCRdb year 2021). The library was built by means of 5' RACE. The sequencer was an Illumina NovaSeq 6000. TCRdb reanalyzed the raw reads on its own, using fastp at Q25 for trimming and MiXCR for clone calling, and kept in-frame beta chains. Records with the same CDR3 protein are collapsed into one entry carrying the most frequent genes and DNA. The sample yields about 620,000 distinct CDR3 sequences; approximately 18% were counted once. The ten largest account for about 12% of the sample. The sequencing input was PBMCs or a T cell subset sorted from them (not recorded which). The receptor set was obtained from an adult woman who had mild COVID-19 (a few samples of this study predate the infection). The sample titles of this study are shuffled in the database, so cell type and time point are left out; the donor was told from shared clones.

This chain connects TRBV5-1 to TRBJ1-1; D uncertain. This CDR3 has 13 amino acids. Germline-derived CDR1 and CDR2 are SGHRS and YFSETQ. Between the trimmed V and J ends, which lost 0 bases and 3 bases, there was a span of 6 bases. CDR3 in amino acids: CASSLGPDTEAFF. The CDR3 DNA follows: TGCGCCAGCAGCTTGGGCCCGGACACTGAAGCTTTCTTT. The complete variable domain, with remaining parts taken from reference TRBV5-1 and TRBJ1-1, reads KAGVTQTPRYLIKTRGQQVTLSCSPISGHRSVSWYQQTPGQGLQFLFEYFSETQRNKGNFPGRFSGRQFSNSRSEMNVSTLELGDSALYLCASSLGPDTEAFFGQGTRLTVV.

This clonotype has just a few counts. J is TRBJ2-1 and V is TRBV4-3; D possibly corresponds to TRBD2 (5 bases). Trimming pared 1 base from V and 0 bases from J, leaving 13 bases between. Germline values: CDR1 LGHNA, CDR2 YSLEER. The CDR3 is 17 residues long. The CDR3 coding sequence is TGCGCCAGCAGCCAAGCTAGGACTGGCTACTCCTACAATGAGCAGTTCTTC. Protein: CASSQARTGYSYNEQFF.

The chain carries TRBV7-9 and TRBJ2-7; D ambiguous. CDR3 size: 15 residues. Germline CDR1 is SEHNR and CDR2 is FQNEAQ (reference sequence). Trimming removed 3 bases at V and 0 bases at J, with 12 bases between. CDR3 DNA: TGTGCCAGCAGCTTGGGGTTGGGGAACTCCTACGAGCAGTACTTC. This codes for CASSLGLGNSYEQYF.

The rearrangement uses TRBV24-1 and TRBJ2-7, with 8 bases that match TRBD2. CDR1 is KGHDR and CDR2 is SFDVKD in the germline V gene. This CDR3 is built from 13 residues. After removal of 12 bases from V and 0 bases from J, the junction contained 6 bases not matched to a gene. This CDR3 is CAVQRGPSYEQYF. CDR3 nucleotide sequence: TGTGCCGTCCAGCGGGGGCCCTCCTACGAGCAGTACTTC.

The rearrangement uses TRBV20-1 and TRBJ2-1; 11 bases match TRBD2. The CDR3 has 15 residues. Germline values: CDR1 DFQATT, CDR2 SNEGSKA (reference sequence). Trimming at V came to 2 bases and at J to 6 bases, leaving 6 bases not matched to a gene. The CDR3 spells CSARITSGSSNEQFF. Written as DNA, the CDR3 is TGCAGTGCTAGAATCACTAGCGGGAGTTCCAATGAGCAGTTCTTC.

This clonotype was counted only a few times. This chain connects TRBV29-1 to TRBJ2-7; D is ambiguous. The germline V gene encodes CDR1 SQVTM and CDR2 ANQGSEA. Trimming took 7 bases from V and 1 from J, leaving 8 bases between them. This CDR3 region has 11 residues. In DNA, the CDR3 is TGCAGCGGCAGGTGGTCCTACGAGCAGTACTTC. It codes for CSGRWSYEQYF.

This chain joins TRBV20-1 and TRBJ1-1; D not certain. Trimming pared 0 bases from V and 10 bases from J, leaving 9 bases between. The length of the CDR3 is 11 residues. Per the germline V gene, CDR1 is DFQATT and CDR2 is SNEGSKA (reference sequence). The CDR3 here is CSARDRTRAFF. The DNA of the CDR3 is TGCAGTGCTAGAGACAGGACGCGAGCTTTCTTT.

This clonotype has only a few counts. The CDR3 coding sequence is TGTGCCAGCAGCCAAGATGACGCGGGAGTTGTCAACGAGCAGTACTTC. It is translated as CASSQDDAGVVNEQYF. The rearrangement joins TRBV4-2 to TRBJ2-7; 7 bases are shared with TRBD2. Trimming removed 0 bases from V and 5 bases from J; junction bases left unmatched: 10. CDR1 is LGHNA and CDR2 is YNFKEQ in the germline V gene. The CDR3 is 16 amino acids.

The chain uses TRBV5-1 and TRBJ2-2; 7 nucleotides line up with TRBD1. CDR1 is SGHRS, CDR2 YFSETQ, per germline. V shed 1 base and J 7 bases; nucleotides not matched to a gene: 4. The CDR3 is 14 residues long. CDR3 amino acids: CASSLTGAFGELFF. CDR3 coding DNA: TGCGCCAGCAGCTTGACAGGGGCCTTCGGGGAGCTGTTTTTT.

The rearrangement joins TRBV10-3 to TRBJ1-5; no definite D call. V dropped 11 bases and J dropped 4 bases, with 15 bases sitting between them. CDR3 length: 13 amino acids. Germline lookup yields CDR1 ENHRY and CDR2 SYGVKD. In DNA form, the CDR3 reads TGTGCCTCATTGGGTGGAGATAATCAGCCCCAGCATTTT. Amino acids: CASLGGDNQPQHF.

This clonotype was picked up a small number of times. For the CDR3, the DNA is TGTGCCAGCAGCACGGGACAGAATGAAAAACTGTTTTTT. Translating it yields CASSTGQNEKLFF. V gene TRBV7-9 combines with J gene TRBJ1-4; 7 nucleotides line up with TRBD1. Germline V gene data show CDR1 as SEHNR and CDR2 as FQNEAQ (reference sequence). The junction had 2 bases not matched to a gene; V was cut back by 5 bases and J by 5 bases. There are 13 residues in the CDR3. Supplemented by reference TRBV7-9 and TRBJ1-4, the full variable domain reads DTGVSQNPRHKITKRGQNVTFRCDPISEHNRLYWYRQTLGQGPEFLTYFQNEAQLEKSRLLSDRFSAERPKGSFSTLEIQRTEQGDSAMYLCASSTGQNEKLFFGSGTQLSVL.

This chain uses TRBV4-1 with TRBJ2-1; D is unresolved. The germline V gene encodes CDR1 MGHRA and CDR2 YSYEKL. Trimming took off 4 bases at V and 4 bases at J, with 14 bases between the two ends. The CDR3 loop spans 15 amino acids. The CDR3 DNA is TGCGCCAGCAGCCCCTTTGATGACTCATACAATGAGCAGTTCTTC. This sequence encodes CASSPFDDSYNEQFF.

This clonotype appeared a few times. V gene TRBV12-3 or TRBV12-4 combines with J gene TRBJ1-3; 10 bases agree with TRBD1. J gave up 8 bases and V 6 bases, and 7 bases lay outside the gene matches. The CDR3 extends over 14 amino acids. The CDR3 DNA is TGTGCCAGCAGGAGGACAGGGGGGTTCGACACCATATATTTT. This translates into CASRRTGGFDTIYF.

The rearrangement uses TRBV5-6 and TRBJ2-7; 10 bases line up with TRBD2. The CDR3 loop spans 15 amino acids. V trimming: 1 base; J trimming: 6 bases; junction bases outside the gene matches: 7. Per the germline V gene, CDR1 is SGHDT and CDR2 is YYEEEE. CDR3 DNA sequence: TGTGCCAGCAGCTTGCACACTAGCGGGGCCCTCGAGCAGTACTTC. Its translation is CASSLHTSGALEQYF.

This clonotype was detected a few times. V and J are TRBV10-3 and TRBJ2-7; TRBD1 matches 9 bases. Germline CDR1 reads ENHRY; CDR2 reads SYGVKD. J was trimmed by 5 bases and V by 3 bases; bases with no gene match: 2. There are 13 residues in the CDR3. Here the CDR3 reads CAISEQGADEQYF. CDR3 nucleotide sequence: TGTGCCATCAGTGAACAGGGGGCTGACGAGCAGTACTTC.

This clonotype was picked up a small number of times. This chain links TRBV5-1 with TRBJ2-1; a possible D gene is TRBD2 (5 bases). The CDR3 sequence is 15 residues long. With 1 base removed from V and 1 base from J, the gap between germline ends came to 9 bases. The germline CDR1 and CDR2 sequences are SGHRS and YFSETQ. The CDR3, as DNA: TGCGCCAGCAGCTTGCGGAGGAATTCCTACAATGAGCAGTTCTTC. It translates to CASSLRRNSYNEQFF.

The chain recombines TRBV3-1 with TRBJ2-5; 11 bases map to TRBD2. With V trimmed by 4 bases and J by 3 bases, 7 bases remained unmatched. The CDR3 length is 16 residues. CDR1 and CDR2 from the germline V gene are LGHDT and YNNKEL (reference sequence). CDR3 nucleotide sequence: TGTGCCAGCAGCCCATGGCTAGCGGGGGGTGAAGAGACCCAGTACTTC. Protein: CASSPWLAGGEETQYF.

This clonotype was observed a few times. This rearrangement joins TRBV20-1 to TRBJ2-1; 9 positions match TRBD2. The CDR3 is 17 amino acids. V shed 3 bases and J 6 bases; nucleotides not matched to a gene: 15. Germline V gene sequence: CDR1 DFQATT, CDR2 SNEGSKA (reference sequence). The CDR3 DNA reads TGCAGTGCTAGTCCAGCGGGAGGCCGCCTATACACCAATGAGCAGTTCTTC. It is translated as CSASPAGGRLYTNEQFF.

This clonotype was recorded many times. The chain recombines TRBV18 with TRBJ2-7; the match to TRBD1 covers 9 bases. Germline V lookup: CDR1 KGHSH, CDR2 LQKENI. This CDR3 is built from 14 residues. V was clipped by 6 bases and J by 2 bases; unmatched bases: 5. CDR3 residues: CASSGGQGPYEQYF. CDR3 bases: TGTGCCAGCTCTGGGGGACAGGGACCCTACGAGCAGTACTTC.

Here the CDR3 DNA reads TGTGCCAGCTCGACGGGCCCGGAGGGGGAGCAGTACTTC. Amino acid sequence: CASSTGPEGEQYF. The chain recombines TRBV9 with TRBJ2-7; maybe TRBD2 (6 bases). This CDR3 contains 13 residues. Germline values: CDR1 SGDLS, CDR2 YYNGEE. The V end lost 7 bases, the J end lost 7 bases, and 18 bases lay between the germline ends. The whole variable domain, filled in from reference TRBV9 and TRBJ2-7, reads DSGVTQTPKHLITATGQRVTLRCSPRSGDLSVYWYQQSLDQGLQFLIQYYNGEERAKGNILERFSAQQFPDLHSELNLSSLELGDSALYFCASSTGPEGEQYFGPGTRLTVT.

This chain joins TRBV24-1 and TRBJ2-2; D not certain. CDR1 is KGHDR, CDR2 SFDVKD, per germline. CDR3 length equals 15 residues. Trimming removed 5 bases at V and 0 bases at J, with 9 bases between. The CDR3 DNA is TGTGCCACCAGTGCCGTCCCGACGAACACCGGGGAGCTGTTTTTT. This codes for CATSAVPTNTGELFF.